Below, 32 T cell receptor beta chains from the same sample are listed, as sequenced in a study of shared clonotypes between healthy human individuals. Here immunoSEQ multiplex PCR was the method, and the copy in TCRdb shows in-frame clones only, minus some. The table lists 400,000 or so clones, 96% of them singletons. Material: memory CD8+ T cells sorted from blood. Subset reported: CD45RO+ cells pooled with CCR7-negative TemRA cells. These receptors originate from a man younger than 45 in good health.

This clone was detected only once. The chain links TRBV29-1 to TRBJ2-3; D ambiguous. Germline CDR1 SQVTM, CDR2 ANQGSEA. Trimming removed 3 bases at V and 2 bases at J, with 15 bases between. The CDR3 runs to 15 residues. CDR3: CSVESLRPSTDTQYF. The CDR3 nucleotides are TGCAGCGTTGAGTCCCTCCGGCCCTCCACAGATACGCAGTATTTT.

CDR3 nucleotides: TGTGCCAGGGGGCGGGGACTTCACTACGAGCAGTACTTC. It translates to CARGRGLHYEQYF. The chain has TRBV6-5 and TRBJ2-7; D perhaps matches TRBD2 (6 bases). The germline CDR1 and CDR2 sequences are MNHEY and SVGAGI. Trimming left V 9 bases short and J 3 bases short, with 15 bases between. CDR3 length: 13 residues.

The gene calls are TRBV28 and TRBJ1-5; D perhaps matches TRBD1 (5 bases). CDR1 MDHEN and CDR2 SYDVKM come from the germline V gene. The CDR3 spans 15 residues. V was cut by 2 bases and J by 1 base, with 9 bases left in between. This CDR3 reads CASSLVGPSNQPQHF. In nucleotides, the CDR3 is TGTGCCAGCAGTTTAGTGGGGCCAAGCAATCAGCCCCAGCATTTT.

V is TRBV5-1 and J is TRBJ2-1; 11 nucleotides match TRBD2. Germline CDR1 reads SGHRS; CDR2 reads YFSETQ. The length of the CDR3 is 15 residues. The J segment lost 8 bases and the V segment lost 3 bases, leaving 7 bases of the junction unmatched. CDR3: CASSYLAGGQYEQFF. Here the CDR3 DNA reads TGCGCCAGCAGCTACTTAGCGGGAGGGCAGTATGAGCAGTTCTTC.

The chain recombines TRBV5-1 with TRBJ2-2; 13 positions agree with TRBD2. Trimming removed 1 base from V and 5 bases from J; junction bases left unmatched: 5. The CDR3 is made up of 17 amino acids. Germline CDR1 and CDR2: SGHRS and YFSETQ. Written as DNA, the CDR3 is TGCGCCAGCAGCTTGCCCCCGGGACTAGCGGGGACCGGGGAGCTGTTTTTT. This codes for CASSLPPGLAGTGELFF.

CDR3 nucleotides: TGCGCCAGCAGCCAAGGAGGGGAGTGGAGGGGCTCAGGAAACACCATATATTTT. Translated, it gives CASSQGGEWRGSGNTIYF. The genes are TRBV4-1 and TRBJ1-3, with D possibly TRBD1 on 5 matching bases. Trimming removed 1 base from V and 4 bases from J, with 20 bases in between. The CDR3 loop spans 18 amino acids. Germline V gene lookup returns CDR1 MGHRA and CDR2 YSYEKL.

The chain carries TRBV30 and TRBJ1-2; D possibly corresponds to TRBD1 (5 bases). This CDR3 comprises 13 residues. Germline V lookup: CDR1 GTSNPN, CDR2 SVGIG (reference sequence). With 0 bases removed from V and 5 bases from J, the gap between germline ends came to 10 bases. CDR3 DNA sequence: TGTGCCTGGAGTGTAATTCCAGGGTATGGCTACACCTTC. Translated, it gives CAWSVIPGYGYTF.

The rearrangement uses TRBV28 and TRBJ2-7, with D perhaps TRBD1 or TRBD2 (5 bases each). Trimming left V 3 bases short and J 2 bases short, with 17 bases between. Germline V gene lookup returns CDR1 MDHEN and CDR2 SYDVKM. The CDR3 consists of 16 residues. In DNA form, the CDR3 reads TGTGCCAGCAGTTTCCCCTTCCGGGGCTCTACCTACGAGCAGTACTTC. Encoded protein: CASSFPFRGSTYEQYF.

This sequence joins TRBV7-2 and TRBJ2-7, with 7 bases aligning to TRBD1. The CDR3 covers 15 residues. Germline assignment: CDR1 SGHTA and CDR2 FQGNSA. V lost 4 bases to trimming and J lost 3 bases; unmatched junction nucleotides: 9. CDR3 sequence (DNA): TGTGCCAGCAGCTCGTACCGGGACAGCCTCTACGAGCAGTACTTC. This gives the protein CASSSYRDSLYEQYF.

The chain joins TRBV7-3 to TRBJ2-3; TRBD2 matches at 10 bases. CDR1 and CDR2 (germline): SGHTA, FQGTGA. Trimming cost V 1 base and J 3 bases; bases outside gene matches: 7. CDR3 length: 17 amino acids. DNA for the CDR3: TGTGCCAGCAGCTTAAGCCTAGCGGGAGTTGGAACAGATACGCAGTATTTT. Translating gives CASSLSLAGVGTDTQYF.

The V call is TRBV27, the J call TRBJ1-2; possibly TRBD1 for D (6 bases). The CDR3 spans 14 residues. Germline loops: CDR1 MNHEY, CDR2 SMNVEV (reference sequence). Trimming took off 5 bases at V and 5 bases at J, with 15 bases between the two ends. The CDR3, as DNA: TGTGCCAGCAGTGGCCGGGGGGGCCCATATGGCTACACCTTC. It translates to CASSGRGGPYGYTF.

The CDR3 region is CASTLGGWDTQYF. DNA for the CDR3: TGTGCCAGCACCCTAGGGGGGTGGGATACGCAGTATTTT. V and J are TRBV7-9 and TRBJ2-3, with D perhaps given as TRBD1 or TRBD2 (6 bases each). The germline V gene encodes CDR1 SEHNR and CDR2 FQNEAQ (reference sequence). The CDR3 contains 13 residues. Between the trimmed V and J ends, which lost 7 bases and 6 bases, there was a span of 14 bases.

CDR3 residues: CASSLARGWDTEAFF. CDR3 coding DNA: TGTGCCAGCAGCTTAGCTAGGGGTTGGGACACTGAAGCTTTCTTT. The chain carries TRBV7-9 and TRBJ1-1, with a tentative D call TRBD1 (5 bases). The V gene lost 0 bases and the J gene lost 3 bases, with 11 bases spanning the gap. The germline V gene has CDR1 SEHNR and CDR2 FQNEAQ (reference sequence). The CDR3 contains 15 residues.

The chain is built from TRBV9 and TRBJ1-1; maybe TRBD1 (5 bases). CDR1 is SGDLS, CDR2 YYNGEE, per germline. V lost 4 bases to trimming and J lost 8 bases, with 21 bases between them. The CDR3 runs to 15 residues. The CDR3, as DNA: TGTGCCAGCAGCCCGCCCGGGGGAGGGCGAGTAGAAGCTTTCTTT. It yields the protein CASSPPGGGRVEAFF.

For the CDR3, the DNA is TGTGCCAGCAGCTACGGGGCAGAATACAATGAGCAGTTCTTC. It translates to CASSYGAEYNEQFF. The rearrangement joins TRBV4-2 to TRBJ2-1; TRBD1 or TRBD2 may be the D gene (5 bases each). The CDR3 sequence is 14 residues long. The V gene lost 5 bases and the J gene lost 4 bases, with 12 bases spanning the gap. Looked up from germline, CDR1 is LGHNA and CDR2 is YNFKEQ.

The CDR3 loop reads CASSPGTASYGYTF. In nucleotides, the CDR3 is TGTGCCAGCTCACCAGGGACCGCGTCCTATGGCTACACCTTC. V usage is TRBV18 and J usage is TRBJ1-2; maybe TRBD1 (5 bases). V shed 2 bases and J shed 4 bases, with 11 bases lying between them. Germline CDR1 reads KGHSH; CDR2 reads LQKENI. CDR3 length: 14 amino acids.

This chain uses TRBV7-2 with TRBJ1-2; weak D call: TRBD1 (6 bases). Trimming pared 4 bases from V and 0 bases from J, leaving 9 bases between. The CDR3 runs 14 residues. The germline gives CDR1 SGHTA, CDR2 FQGNSA. In nucleotides, the CDR3 is TGTGCCAGCAGCTCAGGGGCCTCTAACTATGGCTACACCTTC. This gives the protein CASSSGASNYGYTF.

The CDR3 DNA follows: TGTGCCAGTAGTAAACTAGCGGGACTCAATGAGCAGTTCTTC. This translates into CASSKLAGLNEQFF. This chain uses TRBV19 with TRBJ2-1; TRBD2 matches at 10 bases. J lost 6 bases, V lost 4 bases, and 3 bases had no gene match. Looked up from germline, CDR1 is LNHDA and CDR2 is SQIVND (reference sequence). This CDR3 spans 14 amino acids. Full variable domain (remainder filled in from reference TRBV19 and TRBJ2-1): DGGITQSPKYLFRKEGQNVTLSCEQNLNHDAMYWYRQDPGQGLRLIYYSQIVNDFQKGDIAEGYSVSREKKESFPLTVTSAQKNPTAFYLCASSKLAGLNEQFFGPGTRLTVL.

The chain employs TRBV5-8 and TRBJ2-1, with 13 bases aligning to TRBD2. Trimming removed 3 bases from V and 9 bases from J; junction bases left unmatched: 6. This CDR3 has 15 residues. Germline CDR1 SGHTS, CDR2 YDEGEE. The CDR3 nucleotides are TGTGCCAGCAGCTCGGGACTAGCGGGAAAAGGTGAGCAGTTCTTC. Protein: CASSSGLAGKGEQFF. Together with reference TRBV5-8 and TRBJ2-1, the CDR3 gives the full variable domain: EAGVTQSPTHLIKTRGQQATLRCSPISGHTSVYWYQQALGLGLQFLLWYDEGEERNRGNFPPRFSGRQFPNYSSELNVNALELEDSALYLCASSSGLAGKGEQFFGPGTRLTVL.

This chain connects TRBV28 to TRBJ2-4, with TRBD1 matching 9 bases. V shed 10 bases and J 4 bases; nucleotides not matched to a gene: 5. Germline lookup yields CDR1 MDHEN and CDR2 SYDVKM. The CDR3 has 13 residues. The CDR3 protein is CATRQGVKNIQYF. CDR3 DNA: TGTGCCACCCGACAGGGGGTAAAAAACATTCAGTACTTC.

The gene calls are TRBV6-1 and TRBJ2-5; D gene unclear. This CDR3 is built from 14 residues. V lost 5 bases and J 4 bases, leaving 14 bases between the germline ends. Germline V gene data show CDR1 as MNHNS and CDR2 as SASEGT. The DNA of the CDR3 is TGTGCCAGCAGTCTCACACGTAGGGTAGAGACCCAGTACTTC. It is translated as CASSLTRRVETQYF.

In this sample, this clone turned up once. The genes are TRBV19 and TRBJ1-1; D is unresolved. CDR1 LNHDA and CDR2 SQIVND come from the germline V gene (reference sequence). Trimming removed 4 bases at V and 5 bases at J, with 17 bases between. The CDR3 is 15 residues long. CDR3 coding DNA: TGTGCCAGTAGTACTTCCCCGGGGATTGCGACTGAAGCTTTCTTT. It specifies CASSTSPGIATEAFF.

This clone was seen more than once but under ten times. The chain couples TRBV7-9 to TRBJ1-4; D unclear. This CDR3 has 14 amino acids. V was cut by 2 bases and J by 5 bases, with 9 bases left in between. The V gene's germline CDR1 is SEHNR and CDR2 FQNEAQ (reference sequence). This CDR3 is CASSLWGINEKLFF. The CDR3 nucleotides are TGTGCCAGCAGCTTATGGGGTATCAATGAAAAACTGTTTTTT.

The chain links TRBV28 to TRBJ1-5, with a weak D call TRBD1 (5 bases). This CDR3 has 14 residues. V lost 6 bases and J lost 2, with 11 bases in between. Looked up from germline, CDR1 is MDHEN and CDR2 is SYDVKM. CDR3 DNA sequence: TGTGCCAGCAGCCCCGGGGGGGGCAATCAGCCCCAGCATTTT. It encodes CASSPGGGNQPQHF.

The chain links TRBV19 to TRBJ1-1; D may be TRBD1 (5 bases). Germline assignment: CDR1 LNHDA and CDR2 SQIVND (reference sequence). Trimming pared 7 bases from V and 8 bases from J, leaving 20 bases between. This CDR3 comprises 14 residues. DNA for the CDR3: TGTGCCAGTACGTACGTTGGAGGCTCAGGGGAAGCTTTCTTT. Amino acid sequence: CASTYVGGSGEAFF.

This chain joins TRBV9 and TRBJ2-7; 7 bases map to TRBD1. Trimming removed 4 bases from V and 6 bases from J; junction bases left unmatched: 13. CDR1 and CDR2 (germline): SGDLS, YYNGEE. The CDR3 length is 15 residues. DNA of the CDR3: TGTGCCAGCAGCCCCTCCTCAGGGGGTATCGGCGAGCAGTACTTC. Its translation: CASSPSSGGIGEQYF.

This rearrangement joins TRBV14 to TRBJ2-7; 13 bases fit TRBD2. V was clipped by 0 bases and J by 5 bases; unmatched bases: 10. The V gene's germline CDR1 is SGHDN and CDR2 FVKESK. This CDR3 is 18 amino acids long. The CDR3 coding sequence is TGTGCCAGCAGCCAAGATTGGGCCGGACTAGCGGGAGATAACGAGCAGTACTTC. The encoded protein is CASSQDWAGLAGDNEQYF. The variable domain in full, completed from reference TRBV14 and TRBJ2-7, reads EAGVTQFPSHSVIEKGQTVTLRCDPISGHDNLYWYRRVMGKEIKFLLHFVKESKQDESGMPNNRFLAERTGGTYSTLKVQPAELEDSGVYFCASSQDWAGLAGDNEQYFGPGTRLTVT.

Only one count was recorded for this clone. The V and J genes are TRBV28 and TRBJ2-2; 8 nucleotides match TRBD1. CDR3 length: 17 residues. In germline, CDR1 is MDHEN, CDR2 SYDVKM. V lost 4 bases, J lost 4 bases, and 11 bases stayed unmatched. The CDR3 loop reads CASSSSSGGWSTGELFF. As DNA, the CDR3 is TGTGCCAGCAGTTCCTCCTCAGGGGGCTGGAGCACCGGGGAGCTGTTTTTT.

Here the CDR3 DNA reads TGCAGCGTTGATAGGACACCACTGGGCTACACCTTC. Protein: CSVDRTPLGYTF. This rearrangement joins TRBV29-1 to TRBJ1-2; possible D gene TRBD1, 5 bases. CDR1 is SQVTM and CDR2 is ANQGSEA in the germline V gene. The CDR3 sequence is 12 residues long. Trimming stripped 3 bases from V and 8 bases from J, with 13 bases between.

DNA of the CDR3: TGTGCCATCAGTGAATCCAGGGTTACCTTGAACACTGAAGCTTTCTTT. This gives the protein CAISESRVTLNTEAFF. The V gene is TRBV10-3, the J gene TRBJ1-1; possible D gene TRBD1, 5 bases. Germline CDR1 ENHRY, CDR2 SYGVKD. This CDR3 has 16 amino acids. With 3 bases removed from V and 0 bases from J, the gap between germline ends came to 14 bases.

The genes are TRBV6-5 and TRBJ1-2, with 8 bases fitting TRBD1. V lost 0 bases to trimming and J lost 2 bases; unmatched junction nucleotides: 5. The CDR3 totals 16 residues. Germline CDR1 and CDR2: MNHEY and SVGAGI. Here the CDR3 reads CASSYSSSGGNYGYTF. The CDR3 DNA follows: TGTGCCAGCAGTTACTCGAGTTCAGGGGGCAACTATGGCTACACCTTC.

This clone was seen a single time. The V gene is TRBV6-5, the J gene TRBJ2-7, with D maybe TRBD2 (6 bases). Germline V gives CDR1 MNHEY, CDR2 SVGAGI. The CDR3 runs to 14 residues. The V and J ends lost 3 bases and 0 bases respectively, with 9 bases between them. The chain's CDR3 is CASSYGGGSYEQYF. CDR3 DNA sequence: TGTGCCAGCAGTTATGGGGGAGGCTCCTACGAGCAGTACTTC.